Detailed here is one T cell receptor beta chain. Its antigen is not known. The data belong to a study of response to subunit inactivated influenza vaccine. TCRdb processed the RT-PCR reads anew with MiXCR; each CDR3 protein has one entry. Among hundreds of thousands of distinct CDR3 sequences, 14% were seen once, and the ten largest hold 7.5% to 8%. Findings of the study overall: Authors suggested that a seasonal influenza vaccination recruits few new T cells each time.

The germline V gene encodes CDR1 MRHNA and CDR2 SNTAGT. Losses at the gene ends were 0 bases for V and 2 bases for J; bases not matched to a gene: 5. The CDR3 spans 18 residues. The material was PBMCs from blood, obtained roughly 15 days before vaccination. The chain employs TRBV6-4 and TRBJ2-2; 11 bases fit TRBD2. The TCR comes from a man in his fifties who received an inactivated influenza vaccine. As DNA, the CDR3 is TGTGCCAGCAGTGACTCGTTTAGCGGGAGGGACAACACCGGGGAGCTGTTTTTT. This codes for CASSDSFSGRDNTGELFF.